One sample yielded the 18 T cell receptor beta chains listed below, sequenced in a study of OX40 agonist ivuxolimab in advanced cancers. Produced via immunoSEQ multiplex PCR; TCRdb's table is partial and in-frame only. The table lists tens of thousands of clones, roughly 80% of them singletons. This sample comprised CD4+ or CD8+ T cells sorted from blood, obtained in a trial of the OX40 agonist ivuxolimab. The origin of the receptors is an adult with an advanced solid tumor such as melanoma, head and neck, liver or kidney cancer.

The chain has TRBV27 and TRBJ2-7; 9 bases align to TRBD2. Germline lookup yields CDR1 MNHEY and CDR2 SMNVEV (reference sequence). Trimming took 3 bases from V and 2 from J; bases not matched to a gene: 5. This CDR3 contains 15 residues. The chain's CDR3 is CASSFGGRAAYEQYF. The CDR3 DNA reads TGTGCCAGCAGTTTTGGCGGGAGGGCGGCCTACGAGCAGTACTTC.

The gene calls are TRBV10-2 and TRBJ1-1, with D unresolved. There are 15 residues in the CDR3. With 0 bases removed from V and 0 bases from J, the gap between germline ends came to 8 bases. Looked up from germline, CDR1 is WSHSY and CDR2 is SAAADI. The CDR3 is CASSESWEMNTEAFF. CDR3 DNA: TGCGCCAGCAGTGAGTCATGGGAAATGAACACTGAAGCTTTCTTT.

The chain links TRBV15 to TRBJ2-7; tentatively, D is TRBD2 (5 bases). This CDR3 contains 14 residues. CDR1 and CDR2 from the germline V gene are LNHNV and YYDKDF (reference sequence). V dropped 3 bases and J dropped 6 bases, with 15 bases sitting between them. As DNA, the CDR3 is TGTGCCACCAGCAGGGAGGTGGCTCAACCCGAGCAGTACTTC. It translates to CATSREVAQPEQYF.

The chain couples TRBV10-1 to TRBJ1-6; no definite D call. This CDR3 comprises 13 residues. V was clipped by 5 bases and J by 7 bases, with 9 bases between them. Germline assignment: CDR1 WNHNN and CDR2 SYGVQD (reference sequence). The CDR3 DNA is TGCGCCAGCAGTAGGATCAACAATTCACCCCTCCACTTT. Translating gives CASSRINNSPLHF.

The V call is TRBV7-2, the J call TRBJ2-3; D remains ambiguous. CDR3 length: 12 amino acids. The germline CDR1 and CDR2 sequences are SGHTA and FQGNSA. V was cut by 5 bases and J by 8 bases, with 11 bases left in between. CDR3 loop: CASSPSRVTQYF. CDR3 DNA: TGTGCCAGCAGCCCCAGTAGGGTTACGCAGTATTTT.

V usage is TRBV6-1 and J usage is TRBJ2-1; either TRBD1 or TRBD2 may supply D (6 bases each). CDR1 MNHNS and CDR2 SASEGT come from the germline V gene. This CDR3 has 15 amino acids. The ends were cut back, 6 bases at V and 4 bases at J, with 16 bases in the middle. The CDR3 DNA reads as TGTGCCAGCAGGCTAGACGGGGGCAGATACAATGAGCAGTTCTTC. This translates into CASRLDGGRYNEQFF.

This clone was recorded a few times. The chain joins TRBV4-2 to TRBJ2-3; 8 bases are a match to TRBD2. CDR3 length: 15 amino acids. Germline assignment: CDR1 LGHNA and CDR2 YNFKEQ. The J segment lost 6 bases and the V segment lost 0 bases, leaving 5 bases of the junction unmatched. The CDR3 protein is CASSQDLQRGDTQYF. CDR3 sequence (DNA): TGTGCCAGCAGCCAAGATTTACAGCGGGGGGATACGCAGTATTTT.

The chain uses TRBV5-1 and TRBJ1-1; 7 bases fit TRBD1. The germline CDR1 and CDR2 sequences are SGHRS and YFSETQ. The V and J ends lost 4 bases and 8 bases, in that order; junction bases with no gene match: 5. CDR3 length: 12 residues. CDR3 bases: TGCGCCAGCAGCCAGACAGGGAGAGAAGCTTTCTTT. Residues: CASSQTGREAFF.

V gene TRBV7-6 combines with J gene TRBJ1-1; D not resolved. Trimming removed 8 bases at V and 4 bases at J, with 11 bases between. This CDR3 contains 12 residues. CDR1 and CDR2 from the germline V gene are SGHVS and FNYEAQ. CDR3 sequence reads: CASAPLGTEAFF. The CDR3 DNA is TGTGCCAGCGCCCCCCTCGGCACTGAAGCTTTCTTT.

The rearrangement uses TRBV7-9 and TRBJ2-1, with 9 bases that match TRBD2. The germline gives CDR1 SEHNR, CDR2 FQNEAQ (reference sequence). The CDR3 extends over 15 amino acids. Trimming took 3 bases from V and 8 from J; bases not matched to a gene: 8. The CDR3 DNA sequence: TGTGCCAGCAGCTTTTGGTCTAGCGGGAAATATGAGCAGTTCTTC. Its translation is CASSFWSSGKYEQFF.

This chain joins TRBV29-1 and TRBJ1-2; no definite D call. CDR1 and CDR2 from the germline V gene are SQVTM and ANQGSEA. Trimming removed 3 bases from V and 5 bases from J, with 13 bases in between. The CDR3 contains 13 residues. Written as DNA, the CDR3 is TGCAGCGTTGAGAAACAGAACCTATATGGCTACACCTTC. This codes for CSVEKQNLYGYTF.

The gene calls are TRBV5-6 and TRBJ1-2; 10 positions match TRBD1. Germline CDR1 SGHDT, CDR2 YYEEEE. After removal of 1 base from V and 3 bases from J, the junction contained 6 bases not matched to a gene. There are 16 residues in the CDR3. The CDR3 loop reads CASSLRGQGLDYGYTF. Written as DNA, the CDR3 is TGTGCCAGCAGCTTGCGGGGACAGGGGCTCGACTATGGCTACACCTTC.

The V and J genes are TRBV6-1 and TRBJ2-5; D remains unclear. The CDR3 loop spans 13 amino acids. CDR1 is MNHNS, CDR2 SASEGT, per germline. Trimming removed 7 bases from V and 4 bases from J, with 13 bases in between. As DNA, the CDR3 is TGTGCCAGCACCCGGGTTTCCTCAGAGACCCAGTACTTC. The encoded protein is CASTRVSSETQYF.

The chain carries TRBV2 and TRBJ1-1, with TRBD1 matching over 7 bases. V trimming: 2 bases; J trimming: 0 bases; junction bases outside the gene matches: 9. CDR3 length: 17 amino acids. Germline V gene data show CDR1 as SNHLY and CDR2 as FYNNEI. The CDR3 protein is CASSEPESDRMNTEAFF. The CDR3 bases are TGTGCCAGCAGTGAACCTGAGTCGGACAGGATGAACACTGAAGCTTTCTTT. Combining the CDR3 with reference TRBV2 and TRBJ1-1 gives the whole variable domain EPEVTQTPSHQVTQMGQEVILRCVPISNHLYFYWYRQILGQKVEFLVSFYNNEISEKSEIFDDQFSVERPDGSNFTLKIRSTKLEDSAMYFCASSEPESDRMNTEAFFGQGTRLTVV.

V gene TRBV7-2 combines with J gene TRBJ2-6; D might be TRBD1 (5 bases). Germline V gene data show CDR1 as SGHTA and CDR2 as FQGNSA. Between the trimmed V and J ends, which lost 3 bases and 1 base, there was a span of 7 bases. The CDR3 loop spans 15 amino acids. CDR3: CASSFRGSGANVLTF. The CDR3 nucleotides read TGTGCCAGCAGCTTTAGGGGATCTGGGGCCAACGTCCTGACTTTC.

The chain uses TRBV28 and TRBJ1-2, with a possible D match to TRBD1 (6 bases). Germline V gives CDR1 MDHEN, CDR2 SYDVKM. The V gene lost 6 bases and the J gene lost 4 bases, with 15 bases spanning the gap. The CDR3 loop spans 14 amino acids. The CDR3 region has the DNA TGTGCCAGCAGCACCCACAGGGCGCGCTATGGCTACACCTTC. This sequence encodes CASSTHRARYGYTF.

This chain connects TRBV19 to TRBJ1-5; TRBD1 is a possible D gene (5 bases). Germline-derived CDR1 and CDR2 are LNHDA and SQIVND (reference sequence). The CDR3 extends over 16 amino acids. Trimming shortened V by 0 bases and J by 7 bases, and 16 bases separated the two germline ends. The CDR3 is CASSIDWGKYGQPQHF. CDR3 DNA: TGTGCCAGTAGTATAGATTGGGGGAAGTACGGACAGCCCCAGCATTTT.

About this clone itself: The junction does not match germline at one end; this may be a read error. V gene TRBV4-1 combines with J gene TRBJ2-5, with D possibly being TRBD2 (5 bases). Looked up from germline, CDR1 is MGHRA and CDR2 is YSYEKL. This CDR3 is built from 15 residues. CDR3 amino acids: CASRQAPAVGETQYF. CDR3 nucleotide sequence: TGCGCCAGCAGACAAGCACCAGCGGTGGGAGAGACCCAGTACTTC.